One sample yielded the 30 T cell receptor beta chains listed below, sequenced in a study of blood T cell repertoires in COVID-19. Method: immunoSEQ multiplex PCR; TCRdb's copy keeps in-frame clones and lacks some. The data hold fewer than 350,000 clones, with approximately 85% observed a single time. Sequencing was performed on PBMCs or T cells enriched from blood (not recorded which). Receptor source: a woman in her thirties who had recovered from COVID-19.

The CDR3 loop reads CASSLKLAGRNEQFF. As DNA, the CDR3 is TGTGCCAGCAGCTTAAAGCTAGCGGGGCGCAATGAGCAGTTCTTC. This sequence joins TRBV11-2 and TRBJ2-1; 9 bases are shared with TRBD2. This CDR3 has 15 residues. Per germline, CDR1 SGHAT and CDR2 FQNNGV. Trimming at V came to 2 bases and at J to 6 bases, leaving 5 bases not matched to a gene.

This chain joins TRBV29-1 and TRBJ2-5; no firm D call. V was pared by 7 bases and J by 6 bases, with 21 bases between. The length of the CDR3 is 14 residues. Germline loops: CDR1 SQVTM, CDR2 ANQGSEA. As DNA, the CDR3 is TGCAGCGCCGCCCGGATGCAGGCGAGCCAGACCCAGTACTTC. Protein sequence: CSAARMQASQTQYF.

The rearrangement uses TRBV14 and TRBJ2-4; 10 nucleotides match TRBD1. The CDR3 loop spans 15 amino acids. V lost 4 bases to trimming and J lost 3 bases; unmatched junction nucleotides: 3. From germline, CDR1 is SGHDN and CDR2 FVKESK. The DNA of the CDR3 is TGTGCCAGCAGCCTCCGGACAGGGGGCAAAAACATTCAGTACTTC. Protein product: CASSLRTGGKNIQYF.

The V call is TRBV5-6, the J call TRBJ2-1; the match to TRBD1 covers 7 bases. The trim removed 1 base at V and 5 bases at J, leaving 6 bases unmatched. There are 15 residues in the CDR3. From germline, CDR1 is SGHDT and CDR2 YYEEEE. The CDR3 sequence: CASSLWDRLHNEQFF. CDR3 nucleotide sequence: TGTGCCAGCAGCTTGTGGGACAGACTCCACAATGAGCAGTTCTTC.

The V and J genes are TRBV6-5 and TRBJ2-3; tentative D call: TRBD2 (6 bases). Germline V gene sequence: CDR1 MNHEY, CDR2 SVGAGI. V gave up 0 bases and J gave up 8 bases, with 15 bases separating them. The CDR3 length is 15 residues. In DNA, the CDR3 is TGTGCCAGCAGTTACTCGACCAGCTCCGGGGGTACGCAGTATTTT. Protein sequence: CASSYSTSSGGTQYF.

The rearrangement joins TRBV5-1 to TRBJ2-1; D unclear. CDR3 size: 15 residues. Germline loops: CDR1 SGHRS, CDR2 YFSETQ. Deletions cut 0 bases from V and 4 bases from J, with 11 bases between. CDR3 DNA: TGCGCCAGCAGCTTGGCCGAGAGTAGTTACAATGAGCAGTTCTTC. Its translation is CASSLAESSYNEQFF.

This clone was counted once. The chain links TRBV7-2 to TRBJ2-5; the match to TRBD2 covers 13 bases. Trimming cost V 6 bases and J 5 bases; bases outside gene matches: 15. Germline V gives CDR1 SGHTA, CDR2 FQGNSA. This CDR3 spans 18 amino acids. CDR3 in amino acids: CASRRLAGGPISHETQYF. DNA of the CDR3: TGTGCCAGCAGGCGACTAGCGGGGGGCCCCATATCCCATGAGACCCAGTACTTC.

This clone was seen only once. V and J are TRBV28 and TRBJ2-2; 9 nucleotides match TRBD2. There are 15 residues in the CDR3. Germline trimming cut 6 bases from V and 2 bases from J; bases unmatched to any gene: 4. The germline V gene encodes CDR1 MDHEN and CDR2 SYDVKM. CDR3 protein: CASRTGTSNTGELFF. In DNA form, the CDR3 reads TGTGCCAGCAGAACTGGGACTAGCAACACCGGGGAGCTGTTTTTT.

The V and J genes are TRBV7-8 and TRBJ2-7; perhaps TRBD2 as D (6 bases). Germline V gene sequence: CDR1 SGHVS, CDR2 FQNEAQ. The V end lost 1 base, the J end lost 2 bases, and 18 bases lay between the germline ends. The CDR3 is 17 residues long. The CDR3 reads CASSLGSGLSFTYEQYF. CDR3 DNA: TGTGCCAGCAGCTTAGGATCGGGACTCAGCTTTACCTACGAGCAGTACTTC.

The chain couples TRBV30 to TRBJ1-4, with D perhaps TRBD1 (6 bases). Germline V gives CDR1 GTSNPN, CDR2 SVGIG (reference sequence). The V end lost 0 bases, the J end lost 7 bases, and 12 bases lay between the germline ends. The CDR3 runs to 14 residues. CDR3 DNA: TGTGCCTGGAGTGTAATAGGGGGGGGTGAAAAACTGTTTTTT. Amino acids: CAWSVIGGGEKLFF.

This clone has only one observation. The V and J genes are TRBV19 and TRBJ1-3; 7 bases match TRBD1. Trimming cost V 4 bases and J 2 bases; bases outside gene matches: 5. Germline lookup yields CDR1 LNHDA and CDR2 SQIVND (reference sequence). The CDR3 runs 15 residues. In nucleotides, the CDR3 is TGTGCCAGTAGTACACCACAGGGGACTGGAAACACCATATATTTT. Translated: CASSTPQGTGNTIYF.

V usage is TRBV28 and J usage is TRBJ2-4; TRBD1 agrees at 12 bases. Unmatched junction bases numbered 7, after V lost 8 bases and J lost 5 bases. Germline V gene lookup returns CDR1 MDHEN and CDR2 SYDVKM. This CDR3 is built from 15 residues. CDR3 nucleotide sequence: TGTGCCAGCGTCCGGGACAGGGGGCTTGAAAACATTCAGTACTTC. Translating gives CASVRDRGLENIQYF.

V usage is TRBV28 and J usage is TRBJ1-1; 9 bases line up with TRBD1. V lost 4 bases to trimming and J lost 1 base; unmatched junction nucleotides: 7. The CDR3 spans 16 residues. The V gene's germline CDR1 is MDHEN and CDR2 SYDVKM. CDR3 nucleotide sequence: TGTGCCAGCAGTTATCCCGGGACAGGGAAGAACACTGAAGCTTTCTTT. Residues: CASSYPGTGKNTEAFF. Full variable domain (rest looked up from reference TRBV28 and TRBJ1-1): DVKVTQSSRYLVKRTGEKVFLECVQDMDHENMFWYRQDPGLGLRLIYFSYDVKMKEKGDIPEGYSVSREKKERFSLILESASTNQTSMYLCASSYPGTGKNTEAFFGQGTRLTVV.

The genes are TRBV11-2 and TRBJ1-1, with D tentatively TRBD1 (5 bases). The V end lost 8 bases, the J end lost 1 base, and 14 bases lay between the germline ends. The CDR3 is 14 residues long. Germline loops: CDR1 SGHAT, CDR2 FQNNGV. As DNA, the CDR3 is TGTGCCAGCGGAACTAACAGGCGGAACACTGAAGCTTTCTTT. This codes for CASGTNRRNTEAFF.

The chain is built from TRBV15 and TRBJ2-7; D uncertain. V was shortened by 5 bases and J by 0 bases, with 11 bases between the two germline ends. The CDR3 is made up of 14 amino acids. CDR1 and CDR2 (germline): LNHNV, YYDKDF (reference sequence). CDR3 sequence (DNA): TGTGCCACCAGCCATGCCACGGGCTCCTACGAGCAGTACTTC. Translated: CATSHATGSYEQYF. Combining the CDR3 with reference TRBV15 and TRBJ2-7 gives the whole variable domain DAMVIQNPRYQVTQFGKPVTLSCSQTLNHNVMYWYQQKSSQAPKLLFHYYDKDFNNEADTPDNFQSRRPNTSFCFLDIRSPGLGDTAMYLCATSHATGSYEQYFGPGTRLTVT.

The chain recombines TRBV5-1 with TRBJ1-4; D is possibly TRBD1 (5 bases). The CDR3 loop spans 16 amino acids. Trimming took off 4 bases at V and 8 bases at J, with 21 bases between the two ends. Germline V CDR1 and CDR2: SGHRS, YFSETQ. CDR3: CASSRGLPAVVEKLFF. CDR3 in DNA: TGCGCCAGCAGCAGGGGACTCCCGGCGGTTGTGGAAAAACTGTTTTTT.

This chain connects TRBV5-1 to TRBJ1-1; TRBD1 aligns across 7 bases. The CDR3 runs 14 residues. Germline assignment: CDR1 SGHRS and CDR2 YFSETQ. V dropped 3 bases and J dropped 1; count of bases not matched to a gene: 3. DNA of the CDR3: TGCGCCAGCAGCTCCGGGGACAGGAACACTGAAGCTTTCTTT. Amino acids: CASSSGDRNTEAFF. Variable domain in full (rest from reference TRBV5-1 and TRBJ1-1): KAGVTQTPRYLIKTRGQQVTLSCSPISGHRSVSWYQQTPGQGLQFLFEYFSETQRNKGNFPGRFSGRQFSNSRSEMNVSTLELGDSALYLCASSSGDRNTEAFFGQGTRLTVV.

For the CDR3, the DNA is TGTGCCAGCAGTTTAATCAAGGCGGGGCCCCGGGGGGAGCAGTACTTC. It codes for CASSLIKAGPRGEQYF. The chain has TRBV6-5 and TRBJ2-7, with TRBD2 as a possible D gene (6 bases). The germline V and J ends were trimmed by 4 bases and 7 bases, with 23 bases remaining between them. Germline lookup yields CDR1 MNHEY and CDR2 SVGAGI. The CDR3 contains 16 residues.

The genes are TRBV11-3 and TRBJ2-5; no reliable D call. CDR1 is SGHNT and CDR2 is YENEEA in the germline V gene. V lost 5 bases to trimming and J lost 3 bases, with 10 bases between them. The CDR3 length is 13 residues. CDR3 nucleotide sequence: TGTGCCAGCAGCCCTAGTTCGAAAGAGACCCAGTACTTC. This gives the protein CASSPSSKETQYF.

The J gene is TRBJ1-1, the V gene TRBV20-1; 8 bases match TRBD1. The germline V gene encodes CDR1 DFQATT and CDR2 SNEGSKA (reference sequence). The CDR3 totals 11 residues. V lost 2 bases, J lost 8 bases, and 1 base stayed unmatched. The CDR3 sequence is CSARRDREAFF. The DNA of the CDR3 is TGCAGTGCTAGAAGGGACAGGGAAGCTTTCTTT.

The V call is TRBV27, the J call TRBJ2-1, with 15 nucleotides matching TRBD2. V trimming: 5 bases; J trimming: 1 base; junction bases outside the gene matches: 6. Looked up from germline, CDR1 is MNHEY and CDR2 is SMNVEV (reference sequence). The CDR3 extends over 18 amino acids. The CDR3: CASSPGLAGGGSYNEQFF. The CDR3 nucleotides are TGTGCCAGCAGTCCAGGACTAGCGGGAGGGGGGTCCTACAATGAGCAGTTCTTC.

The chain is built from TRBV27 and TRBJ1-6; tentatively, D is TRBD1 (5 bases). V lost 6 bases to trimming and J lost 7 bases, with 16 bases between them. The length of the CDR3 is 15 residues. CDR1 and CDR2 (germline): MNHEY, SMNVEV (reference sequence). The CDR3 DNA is TGTGCCAGCAGGAAGCAGGGAAAACCAAATTCACCCCTCCACTTT. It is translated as CASRKQGKPNSPLHF.

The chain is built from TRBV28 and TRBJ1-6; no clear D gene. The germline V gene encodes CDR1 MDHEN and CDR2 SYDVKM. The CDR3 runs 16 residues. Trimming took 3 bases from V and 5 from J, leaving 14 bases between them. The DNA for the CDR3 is TGTGCCAGCAGTTTGGTCCGCTTAGAAGATAATTCACCCCTCCACTTT. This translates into CASSLVRLEDNSPLHF.

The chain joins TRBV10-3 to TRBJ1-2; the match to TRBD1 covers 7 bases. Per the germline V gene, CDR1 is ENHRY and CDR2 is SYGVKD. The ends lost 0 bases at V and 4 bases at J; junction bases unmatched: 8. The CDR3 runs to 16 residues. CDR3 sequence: CAISESPRGKAYGYTF. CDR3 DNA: TGTGCCATCAGTGAGTCTCCCAGGGGGAAGGCCTATGGCTACACCTTC.

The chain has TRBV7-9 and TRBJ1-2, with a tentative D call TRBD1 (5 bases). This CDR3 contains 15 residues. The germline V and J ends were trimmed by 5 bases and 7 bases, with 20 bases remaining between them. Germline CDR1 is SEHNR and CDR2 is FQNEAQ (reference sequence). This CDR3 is CASSTGDSTASGYTF. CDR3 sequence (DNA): TGTGCCAGCAGCACCGGGGACTCCACTGCGTCTGGCTACACCTTC.

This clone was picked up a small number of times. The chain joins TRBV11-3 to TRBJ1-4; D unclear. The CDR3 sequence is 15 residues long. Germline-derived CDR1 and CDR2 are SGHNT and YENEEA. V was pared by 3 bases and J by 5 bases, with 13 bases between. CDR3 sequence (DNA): TGTGCCAGCAGCTTTCGGCGAAGAGGGAATGAAAAACTGTTTTTT. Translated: CASSFRRRGNEKLFF.

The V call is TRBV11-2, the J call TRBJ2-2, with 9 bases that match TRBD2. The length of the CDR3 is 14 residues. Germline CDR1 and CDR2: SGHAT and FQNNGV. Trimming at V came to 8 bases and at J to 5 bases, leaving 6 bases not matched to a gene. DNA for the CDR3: TGTGCCAGCTCCGTAGCGGGAGCTACCGGGGAGCTGTTTTTT. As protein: CASSVAGATGELFF.

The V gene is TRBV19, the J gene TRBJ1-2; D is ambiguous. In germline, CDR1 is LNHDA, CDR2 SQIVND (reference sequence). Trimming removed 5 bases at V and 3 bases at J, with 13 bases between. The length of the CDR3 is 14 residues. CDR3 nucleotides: TGTGCCAGTAGTTCGAGGCAGAGCTACTATGGCTACACCTTC. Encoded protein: CASSSRQSYYGYTF.

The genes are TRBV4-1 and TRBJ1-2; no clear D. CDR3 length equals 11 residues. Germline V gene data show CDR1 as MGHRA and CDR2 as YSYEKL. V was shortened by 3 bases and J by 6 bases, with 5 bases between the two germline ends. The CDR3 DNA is TGCGCCAGCAGCCACTACGATGGCTACACCTTC. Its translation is CASSHYDGYTF.

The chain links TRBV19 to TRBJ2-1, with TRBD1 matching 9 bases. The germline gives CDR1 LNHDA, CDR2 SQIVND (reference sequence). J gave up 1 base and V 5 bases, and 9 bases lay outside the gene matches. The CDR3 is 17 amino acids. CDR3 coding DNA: TGTGCCAGTAGTTTCCCGGGACAGGGTATTTCCTACAATGAGCAGTTCTTC. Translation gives CASSFPGQGISYNEQFF.